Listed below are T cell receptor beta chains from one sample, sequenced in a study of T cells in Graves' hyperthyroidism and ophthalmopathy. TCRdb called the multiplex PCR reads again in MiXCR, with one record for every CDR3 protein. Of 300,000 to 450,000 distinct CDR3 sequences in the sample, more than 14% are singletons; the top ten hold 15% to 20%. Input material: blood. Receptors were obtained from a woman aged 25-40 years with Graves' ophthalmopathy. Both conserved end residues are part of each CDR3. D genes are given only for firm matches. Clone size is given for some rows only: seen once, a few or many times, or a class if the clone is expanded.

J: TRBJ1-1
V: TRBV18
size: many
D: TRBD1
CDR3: CASSLQGAGTEAFF
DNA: TGTGCCAGCTCATTACAGGGGGCTGGGACTGAAGCTTTCTTT

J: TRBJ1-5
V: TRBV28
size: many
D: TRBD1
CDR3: CASSLRQGIPSNQPQHF
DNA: TGTGCCAGCAGTTTGCGACAGGGAATTCCTAGCAATCAGCCCCAGCATTTT

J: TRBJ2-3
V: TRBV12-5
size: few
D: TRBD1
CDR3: CASGLPTGGNTDTQYF
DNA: TGTGCTAGTGGTCTACCGACAGGGGGAAACACAGATACGCAGTATTTT

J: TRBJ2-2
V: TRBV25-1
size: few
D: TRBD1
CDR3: CASSDWGQGGTGELFF
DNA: TGTGCCAGCAGTGACTGGGGACAGGGCGGCACCGGGGAGCTGTTTTTT

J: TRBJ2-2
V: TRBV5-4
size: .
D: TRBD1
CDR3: CASSWPTGGIAGELFF
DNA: TGTGCCAGCAGCTGGCCGACAGGGGGAATCGCCGGGGAGCTGTTTTTT

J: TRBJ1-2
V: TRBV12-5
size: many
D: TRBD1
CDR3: CASGIAGTGTMNGYTF
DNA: TGTGCTAGTGGTATTGCCGGGACAGGGACGATGAATGGCTACACCTTC

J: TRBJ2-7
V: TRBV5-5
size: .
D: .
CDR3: CASGGFGWDYSNEQYF
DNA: TGTGCCAGCGGCGGGTTCGGGTGGGATTATTCTAACGAGCAGTACTTC

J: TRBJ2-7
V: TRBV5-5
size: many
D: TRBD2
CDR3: CASSLRGTTAYEQYF
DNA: TGTGCCAGCAGCTTGAGAGGGACTACCGCCTACGAGCAGTACTTC

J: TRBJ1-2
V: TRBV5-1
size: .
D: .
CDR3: CASSEVGGLNYGYTF
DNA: TGCGCCAGCAGCGAGGTAGGGGGACTTAACTATGGCTACACCTTC

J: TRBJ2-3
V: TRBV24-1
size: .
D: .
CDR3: CATRRGAPSDTQYF
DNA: TGTGCCACCAGAAGAGGGGCGCCCTCAGATACGCAGTATTTT

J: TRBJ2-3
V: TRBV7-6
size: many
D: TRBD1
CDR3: CASSLGTGDRDTQYF
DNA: TGTGCCAGCAGCCTCGGGACAGGGGACAGAGATACGCAGTATTTT

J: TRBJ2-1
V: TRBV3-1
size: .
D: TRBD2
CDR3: CASSPLAGGRGNEQFF
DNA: TGTGCCAGCAGCCCTCTAGCGGGGGGGCGGGGCAATGAGCAGTTCTTC

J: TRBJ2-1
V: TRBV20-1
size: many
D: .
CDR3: CSVTTPDSYNEQFF
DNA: TGCAGTGTTACGACACCAGACTCTTACAATGAGCAGTTCTTC

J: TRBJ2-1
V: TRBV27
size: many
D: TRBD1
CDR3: CASSITRTGTGGEQFF
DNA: TGTGCCAGCAGCATCACGAGAACCGGGACAGGAGGTGAGCAGTTCTTC

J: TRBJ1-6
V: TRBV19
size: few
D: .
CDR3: CASSMRSAPGRYNSPLHF
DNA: TGTGCCAGTAGTATGCGCAGTGCCCCTGGGCGCTATAATTCACCCCTCCACTTT

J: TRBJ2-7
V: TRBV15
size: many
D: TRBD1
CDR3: CATSKPRDRDDEQYF
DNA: TGTGCCACCAGCAAGCCCCGGGACAGGGATGACGAGCAGTACTTC

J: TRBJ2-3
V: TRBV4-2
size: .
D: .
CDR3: CASSPGASQDTQYF
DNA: TGTGCCAGTAGCCCCGGGGCATCGCAGGATACGCAGTATTTT

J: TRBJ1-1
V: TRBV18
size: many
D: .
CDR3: CASSPELNTEAFF
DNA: TGTGCCAGCTCACCGGAATTGAACACTGAAGCTTTCTTT

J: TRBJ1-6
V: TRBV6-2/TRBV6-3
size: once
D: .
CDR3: CASSALLRATRSPLHF
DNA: TGTGCCAGCAGTGCCCTTCTGAGGGCTACCAGGTCACCCCTCCACTTT

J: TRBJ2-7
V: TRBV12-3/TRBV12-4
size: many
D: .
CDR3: CASSLARPYEQYF
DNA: TGTGCCAGCAGTTTAGCGCGACCTTACGAGCAGTACTTC

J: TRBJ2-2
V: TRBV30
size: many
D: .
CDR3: CAWSAGNTGELFF
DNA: TGTGCCTGGAGTGCGGGGAACACCGGGGAGCTGTTTTTT

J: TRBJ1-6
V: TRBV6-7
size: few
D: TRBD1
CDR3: CASSLRWTGEFSYNSPLHF
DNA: TGTGCCAGCAGTCTCCGATGGACAGGGGAATTCTCCTATAATTCACCCCTCCACTTT

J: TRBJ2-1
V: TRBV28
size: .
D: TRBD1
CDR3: CASRACVDRVVNEQFF
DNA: TGTGCCAGTCGGGCCTGTGTCGACAGGGTTGTCAATGAGCAGTTCTTC

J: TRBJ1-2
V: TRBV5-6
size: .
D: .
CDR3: CASSLWTSGLAYGYTF
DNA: TGTGCCAGCAGCTTGTGGACCTCAGGGTTGGCCTATGGCTACACCTTC

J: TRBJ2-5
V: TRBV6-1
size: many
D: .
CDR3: CASSPFLGIRETQYF
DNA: TGTGCCAGCAGCCCATTCCTAGGGATCCGCGAGACCCAGTACTTC

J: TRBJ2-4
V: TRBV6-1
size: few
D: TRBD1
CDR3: CASSPGGAGIQYF
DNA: TGTGCCAGCAGTCCAGGGGGCGCTGGCATTCAGTACTTC

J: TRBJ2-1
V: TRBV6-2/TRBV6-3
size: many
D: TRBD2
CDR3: CASRPTSGGVSYNEQFF
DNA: TGTGCCAGCAGGCCGACTAGCGGGGGGGTCTCCTACAATGAGCAGTTCTTC

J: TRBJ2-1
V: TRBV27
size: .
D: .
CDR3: CASSNPGTVPFF
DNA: TGTGCCAGCAGTAACCCCGGGACCGTCCCATTCTTC

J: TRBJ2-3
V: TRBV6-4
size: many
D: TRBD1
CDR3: CASSGTGGTDTQYF
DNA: TGTGCCAGCAGTGGGACAGGGGGCACAGATACGCAGTATTTT

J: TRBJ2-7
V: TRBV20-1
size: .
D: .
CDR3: CSASLVGEQYF
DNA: TGCAGTGCTAGCCTCGTGGGGGAGCAGTACTTC

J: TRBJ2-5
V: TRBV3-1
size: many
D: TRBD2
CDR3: CASSQVGEGYQETQYF
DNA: TGTGCCAGCAGCCAAGTGGGGGAGGGCTACCAAGAGACCCAGTACTTC

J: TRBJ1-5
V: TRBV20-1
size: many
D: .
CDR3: CSARVGQGYSNQPQHF
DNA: TGCAGTGCTAGAGTGGGGCAGGGGTATAGCAATCAGCCCCAGCATTTT

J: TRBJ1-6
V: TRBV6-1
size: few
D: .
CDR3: CASSYRGFNSPLHF
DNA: TGTGCCAGCAGTTACCGTGGGTTTAATTCACCCCTCCACTTT

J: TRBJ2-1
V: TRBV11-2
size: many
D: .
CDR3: CASSLVGGRRNEQFF
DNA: TGTGCCAGCAGCTTAGTAGGTGGGCGACGCAATGAGCAGTTCTTC

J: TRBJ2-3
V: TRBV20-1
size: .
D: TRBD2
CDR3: CSARDTSGGSTDTQYF
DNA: TGCAGTGCTAGAGATACTAGCGGGGGGAGCACAGATACGCAGTATTTT

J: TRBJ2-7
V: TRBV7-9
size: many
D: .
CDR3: CASSYSGDSYEQYF
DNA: TGTGCCAGCAGCTACAGTGGGGATTCCTACGAGCAGTACTTC

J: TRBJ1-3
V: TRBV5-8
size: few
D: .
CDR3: CASSLNSGSGNTIYF
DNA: TGTGCCAGCAGCTTGAACTCCGGGTCTGGAAACACCATATATTTT

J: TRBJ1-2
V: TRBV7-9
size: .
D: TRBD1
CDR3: CASSSQGQNYGYTF
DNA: TGTGCCAGCAGCTCCCAGGGACAGAACTATGGCTACACCTTC

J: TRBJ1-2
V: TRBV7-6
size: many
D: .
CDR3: CASSLAPGAGYGYTF
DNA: TGTGCCAGCAGCTTAGCGCCGGGGGCGGGCTATGGCTACACCTTC

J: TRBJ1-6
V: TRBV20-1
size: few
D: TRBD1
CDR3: CSARDRGQYSPLHF
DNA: TGCAGTGCTAGAGACAGGGGGCAATATTCACCCCTCCACTTT

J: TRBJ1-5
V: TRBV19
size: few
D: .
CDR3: CASSMGREQPQHF
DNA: TGTGCCAGTAGTATGGGCAGGGAGCAGCCCCAGCATTTT

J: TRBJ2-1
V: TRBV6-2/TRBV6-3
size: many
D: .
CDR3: CASTPLGATYNEQFF
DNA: TGTGCCAGCACCCCATTAGGGGCTACCTACAATGAGCAGTTCTTC

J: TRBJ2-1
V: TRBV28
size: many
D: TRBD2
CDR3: CASSLGLAGFYNEQFF
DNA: TGTGCCAGCAGTTTGGGACTAGCGGGGTTCTACAATGAGCAGTTCTTC

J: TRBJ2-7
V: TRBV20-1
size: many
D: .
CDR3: CSARDSAIRLYEQYF
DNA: TGCAGTGCTAGAGATTCGGCCATTCGGCTCTACGAGCAGTACTTC

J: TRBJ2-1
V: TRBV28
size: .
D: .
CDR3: CASWGGRNEQFF
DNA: TGTGCCAGTTGGGGGGGCAGAAATGAGCAGTTCTTC

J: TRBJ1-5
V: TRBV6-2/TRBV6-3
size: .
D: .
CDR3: CASRGPAGGVSESQPQHF
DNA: TGTGCCAGCAGGGGTCCGGCGGGTGGGGTCTCGGAAAGTCAGCCCCAGCATTTT

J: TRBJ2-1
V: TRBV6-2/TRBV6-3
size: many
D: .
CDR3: CASSSNRVNEQFF
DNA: TGTGCCAGCAGTTCTAACAGGGTTAATGAGCAGTTCTTC

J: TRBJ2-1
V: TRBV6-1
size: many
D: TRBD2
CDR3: CASKLTSGLSNEQFF
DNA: TGTGCCAGCAAACTTACTAGCGGACTCAGCAATGAGCAGTTCTTC

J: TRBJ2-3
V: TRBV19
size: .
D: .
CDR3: CASRRNSGSDTQYF
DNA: TGTGCCAGTAGGCGAAACTCGGGGTCCGATACGCAGTATTTT

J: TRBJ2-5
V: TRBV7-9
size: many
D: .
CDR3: CASSPPRQGHETQYF
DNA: TGTGCCAGCAGCCCGCCTAGGCAGGGCCACGAGACCCAGTACTTC

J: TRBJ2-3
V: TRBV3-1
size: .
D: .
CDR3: CASSQDGGGGTDTQYF
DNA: TGTGCCAGCAGCCAAGATGGTGGGGGAGGCACAGATACGCAGTATTTT

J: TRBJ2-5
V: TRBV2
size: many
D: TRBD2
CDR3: CASSAYSGLADQETQYF
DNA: TGTGCCAGCAGCGCATATTCGGGACTAGCGGATCAAGAGACCCAGTACTTC